A single sample is the source of the 27 T cell receptor beta chains below, sequenced in a study of regulatory T cells in long-lasting Graves disease. Both iRepertoire HTBI primers and Arm-PCR of CDR3 regions were used to build the TCR beta libraries. From the multiplex PCR reads, TCRdb called clonotypes with MiXCR, one entry per CDR3 protein. The table shows approximately 470,000 distinct CDR3 sequences, with 15% to 20% occurring only once. Time point described: newly diagnosed GD, antithyroid drugs for less than 3 months. PBMC RNA was the source of the TCR library. The sample also formed part of further work on T cells in Graves' hyperthyroidism and ophthalmopathy.

Specimen: peripheral blood mononuclear cells (PBMCs), collected at new diagnosis, from a patient treated with antithyroid drugs. The source of these receptors is a man aged 40-49 years with Graves disease.

This clonotype was observed a handful of times. The rearrangement uses TRBV28 and TRBJ2-4; no definite D call. V was shortened by 1 base and J by 6 bases, with 13 bases between the two germline ends. Germline-derived CDR1 and CDR2 are MDHEN and SYDVKM. The CDR3 consists of 15 residues. CDR3 in amino acids: CASSLSPAMGNIQYF. CDR3 nucleotides: TGTGCCAGCAGTTTATCCCCCGCGATGGGAAACATTCAGTACTTC.

This clonotype was detected many times. The rearrangement uses TRBV29-1 and TRBJ2-7; TRBD1 aligns across 7 bases. V was pared by 5 bases and J by 0 bases, with 1 base of the junction left unmatched. This CDR3 has 12 residues. Germline CDR1 SQVTM, CDR2 ANQGSEA. CDR3 coding DNA: TGCAGCGTTCGACAGGGCTCCTACGAGCAGTACTTC. As protein: CSVRQGSYEQYF.

Comments on this clonotype: A much larger clone sits a single nucleotide away, making a read error possible. This chain links TRBV2 with TRBJ2-7, with D perhaps TRBD1 (6 bases). CDR1 and CDR2 (germline): SNHLY, FYNNEI. The CDR3 runs 15 residues. The ends were cut back, 1 base at V and 2 bases at J, with 12 bases in the middle. The CDR3 here is CASSEGQVATYEQYF. Here the CDR3 DNA reads TGTGCCAGCAGTGAAGGACAGGTAGCGACCTACGAGCAGTACTTC.

This clonotype was detected only once. The rearrangement joins TRBV2 to TRBJ1-2, with D possibly matching TRBD1 (5 bases). V was pared by 0 bases and J by 7 bases, with 12 bases between. Germline CDR1 SNHLY, CDR2 FYNNEI. This CDR3 is 14 amino acids long. CDR3 DNA sequence: TGTGCCAGCAGTGAAGCAAGGCAGGGAATTGGCTACACCTTC. This gives the protein CASSEARQGIGYTF.

Only a few counts were recorded for this clonotype. The CDR3 region has the DNA TGCAGCGTTGAATGGGGAGGAGAGACCCAGTACTTC. This gives the protein CSVEWGGETQYF. V is TRBV29-1 and J is TRBJ2-5; D perhaps matches TRBD2 (6 bases). The germline V and J ends were trimmed by 2 bases and 4 bases, with 8 bases remaining between them. Per germline, CDR1 SQVTM and CDR2 ANQGSEA. CDR3 size: 12 residues.

This clonotype was seen many times. The chain carries TRBV7-9 and TRBJ1-1, with TRBD1 matching over 7 bases. Per the germline V gene, CDR1 is SEHNR and CDR2 is FQNEAQ (reference sequence). The CDR3 totals 15 residues. Losses at the gene ends were 5 bases for V and 11 bases for J; bases not matched to a gene: 17. CDR3 sequence reads: CASSPIKLEGAGAFF. DNA for the CDR3: TGTGCCAGCAGCCCGATTAAGTTGGAGGGGGCGGGTGCTTTCTTT. Full variable domain (outside the CDR3, taken from reference TRBV7-9 and TRBJ1-1): DTGVSQNPRHKITKRGQNVTFRCDPISEHNRLYWYRQTLGQGPEFLTYFQNEAQLEKSRLLSDRFSAERPKGSFSTLEIQRTEQGDSAMYLCASSPIKLEGAGAFFGQGTRLTVV.

This clonotype has a count of ten or more. The J gene is TRBJ2-7, the V gene TRBV11-3; the D is unclear. Germline V CDR1 and CDR2: SGHNT, YENEEA. Trimming shortened V by 0 bases and J by 2 bases, and 8 bases separated the two germline ends. The CDR3 is 14 amino acids. DNA for the CDR3: TGTGCCAGCAGCTTAGAGGGTTTTGCCTACGAGCAGTACTTC. It translates to CASSLEGFAYEQYF.

V and J are TRBV5-1 and TRBJ2-2, with 7 bases lining up with TRBD2. V trimming: 3 bases; J trimming: 3 bases; junction bases outside the gene matches: 5. This CDR3 comprises 15 residues. The germline V gene encodes CDR1 SGHRS and CDR2 YFSETQ. CDR3 sequence (DNA): TGCGCCAGCAGCTGGGGAAGCGGGGACACCGGGGAGCTGTTTTTT. Protein product: CASSWGSGDTGELFF.

This clonotype was seen only a few times. The chain couples TRBV12-3 or TRBV12-4 to TRBJ2-1; tentative D call: TRBD1 (5 bases). CDR3 size: 13 residues. V dropped 6 bases and J dropped 8 bases, with 14 bases sitting between them. The CDR3: CASSNYGQHEQFF. As DNA, the CDR3 is TGTGCCAGCAGCAACTATGGACAACATGAGCAGTTCTTC.

This clonotype occurred a few times. The chain couples TRBV2 to TRBJ2-1, with TRBD2 as a possible D gene (6 bases). V was pared by 6 bases and J by 13 bases, with 19 bases between. The CDR3 is made up of 13 amino acids. Looked up from germline, CDR1 is SNHLY and CDR2 is FYNNEI. In DNA form, the CDR3 reads TGTGCCAGCAGCTATTTAGCGGTAGGAGTACAGTTCTTC. Translating it yields CASSYLAVGVQFF.

This clonotype has a handful of counts. The genes are TRBV4-2 and TRBJ2-1; 8 positions agree with TRBD2. Germline V gene sequence: CDR1 LGHNA, CDR2 YNFKEQ. CDR3 length equals 16 residues. V lost 1 base, J lost 6 bases, and 8 bases stayed unmatched. For the CDR3, the DNA is TGTGCCAGCAGCCAAGCCCTTGGGACTAGTGCCAATGAGCAGTTCTTC. Translation: CASSQALGTSANEQFF.

The rearrangement joins TRBV10-1 to TRBJ2-3, with 8 bases matching TRBD2. Germline V lookup: CDR1 WNHNN, CDR2 SYGVQD (reference sequence). The CDR3 spans 15 residues. CDR3 nucleotide sequence: TGCGCTAGTGCCCCTGCGGGAGGCTTGAGAGATACGCAGTATTTT. Translation gives CASAPAGGLRDTQYF.

The CDR3 is CASNRQARMSHTDTQYF. In DNA form, the CDR3 reads TGTGCCAGCAATAGACAGGCCAGGATGTCACACACAGATACGCAGTATTTT. The chain employs TRBV2 and TRBJ2-3, with a tentative D call TRBD1 (6 bases). The CDR3 is 17 amino acids. Trimming cost V 7 bases and J 2 bases, with 22 bases left between them. Germline V gene sequence: CDR1 SNHLY, CDR2 FYNNEI.

The chain joins TRBV27 to TRBJ2-7, with 13 bases aligning to TRBD2. With V trimmed by 3 bases and J by 4 bases, 9 bases remained unmatched. The CDR3 runs 17 residues. CDR1 is MNHEY and CDR2 is SMNVEV in the germline V gene (reference sequence). This CDR3 reads CASSLWTSGGPGYEQYF. For the CDR3, the DNA is TGTGCCAGCAGTTTGTGGACTAGCGGGGGTCCTGGGTACGAGCAGTACTTC.

Remarks on this clonotype: A read error may explain this, as a much larger clone is one base away. The V call is TRBV27, the J call TRBJ2-1; 8 bases are a match to TRBD1. With V trimmed by 5 bases and J by 4 bases, 10 bases remained unmatched. The V gene's germline CDR1 is MNHEY and CDR2 SMNVEV (reference sequence). The CDR3 extends over 16 amino acids. DNA for the CDR3: TGTGCCAGCAGTGATCCGAGGACAGGGCAATACAATGAGCAGTTCTTC. This codes for CASSDPRTGQYNEQFF.

The sample holds many counts of this clonotype. The V and J genes are TRBV6-2 or TRBV6-3 and TRBJ2-3; 9 nucleotides align to TRBD1. Germline assignment: CDR1 MNHEY and CDR2 SVGEGT. V lost 0 bases, J lost 3 bases, and 4 bases stayed unmatched. This CDR3 is built from 16 residues. CDR3 nucleotide sequence: TGTGCCAGCAGTTACTCTCGGGACAGGGAGACAGATACGCAGTATTTT. Its protein is CASSYSRDRETDTQYF.

This clonotype was recorded at least ten times. The chain employs TRBV28 and TRBJ2-3; TRBD2 matches at 13 bases. The trim removed 4 bases at V and 7 bases at J, leaving 11 bases unmatched. Germline CDR1 MDHEN, CDR2 SYDVKM. The CDR3 loop spans 17 amino acids. CDR3 in amino acids: CASSSGLLAGGPNTQYF. The DNA of the CDR3 is TGTGCCAGCAGTTCCGGCCTACTAGCGGGAGGGCCCAATACGCAGTATTTT.

A few counts support this clonotype. The chain couples TRBV18 to TRBJ2-2, with D perhaps TRBD1 (6 bases). V lost 6 bases and J 7 bases, leaving 15 bases between the germline ends. Germline CDR1 is KGHSH and CDR2 is LQKENI. The CDR3 runs to 14 residues. As DNA, the CDR3 is TGTGCCAGCTCCCCCTTGGACAGCCACGGGGAGCTGTTTTTT. As protein: CASSPLDSHGELFF.

A remark on this clonotype: This likely came from a read error, as a far larger clone is one base away. The V and J genes are TRBV28 and TRBJ2-1; D may be TRBD2 (7 bases). Trimming took 2 bases from V and 10 from J, leaving 18 bases between them. Per the germline V gene, CDR1 is MDHEN and CDR2 is SYDVKM. The CDR3 contains 15 residues. The CDR3 sequence: CASSLDRRREYEQFF. In DNA, the CDR3 is TGTGCCAGCAGTTTAGACAGGCGGCGGGAGTACGAGCAGTTCTTC.

This clonotype turned up a few times. The J gene is TRBJ1-1, the V gene TRBV29-1; TRBD1 matches at 8 bases. The V gene end was trimmed by 7 bases and the J gene end by 11 bases; junction bases not matched to a gene: 9. From germline, CDR1 is SQVTM and CDR2 ANQGSEA. CDR3 length: 11 residues. CDR3 sequence reads: CSDQTGVMAFF. CDR3 nucleotide sequence: TGCAGCGACCAGACAGGGGTAATGGCTTTCTTT.

This clonotype was picked up many times. The chain combines TRBV7-3 with TRBJ2-3; 10 nucleotides align to TRBD2. The CDR3 runs 16 residues. Germline-derived CDR1 and CDR2 are SGHTA and FQGTGA. The V and J ends lost 5 bases and 5 bases, in that order; junction bases with no gene match: 10. The CDR3 reads CASSHRASGRLDTQYF. The CDR3 region has the DNA TGTGCCAGCAGCCATCGGGCTAGCGGGAGACTAGATACGCAGTATTTT.

The rearrangement links TRBV24-1 to TRBJ2-1, with 7 positions matching TRBD2. The CDR3 spans 14 residues. Germline loops: CDR1 KGHDR, CDR2 SFDVKD. The V segment lost 8 bases and the J segment 8 bases; nucleotides outside the gene matches: 11. The CDR3 loop reads CATKLGGSSDEQFF. CDR3 in DNA: TGTGCCACCAAGCTGGGCGGGAGTTCGGATGAGCAGTTCTTC.

This clonotype was found many times. The V and J genes are TRBV2 and TRBJ2-7; D remains ambiguous. The germline V gene has CDR1 SNHLY and CDR2 FYNNEI. The CDR3 contains 13 residues. Trimming left V 3 bases short and J 0 bases short, with 6 bases between. The CDR3 DNA sequence: TGTGCCAGCAGTGACCCCACCTCCTACGAGCAGTACTTC. Its translation is CASSDPTSYEQYF. Full variable domain (remainder filled in from reference TRBV2 and TRBJ2-7): EPEVTQTPSHQVTQMGQEVILRCVPISNHLYFYWYRQILGQKVEFLVSFYNNEISEKSEIFDDQFSVERPDGSNFTLKIRSTKLEDSAMYFCASSDPTSYEQYFGPGTRLTVT.

This clonotype was seen only a few times. V and J are TRBV20-1 and TRBJ1-6; 8 bases fit TRBD1. The CDR3 consists of 15 residues. V lost 6 bases and J lost 0; bases outside the gene matches: 4. Germline-derived CDR1 and CDR2 are DFQATT and SNEGSKA (reference sequence). CDR3 sequence: CSAQGGSSYNSPLHF. Written as DNA, the CDR3 is TGCAGTGCACAGGGGGGCAGCTCCTATAATTCACCCCTCCACTTT.

CDR3 nucleotide sequence: TGTGCCAGCAGCTTGCCGGGCAACCCGGCCAACGTCCTGACTTTC. Translation: CASSLPGNPANVLTF. The genes are TRBV5-4 and TRBJ2-6; D call uncertain. The CDR3 contains 15 residues. Deletions cut 1 base from V and 6 bases from J, with 11 bases between. The germline gives CDR1 SGHNT, CDR2 YYREEE (reference sequence).

This clonotype has ten or more counts. V gene TRBV20-1 combines with J gene TRBJ1-2, with D perhaps TRBD1 (6 bases). This CDR3 has 14 residues. V lost 0 bases to trimming and J lost 10 bases, with 18 bases between them. The V gene's germline CDR1 is DFQATT and CDR2 SNEGSKA (reference sequence). CDR3 nucleotides: TGCAGTGCTAGAGATTCGTACAGGGTGGAAGACTACACCTTC. Translating it yields CSARDSYRVEDYTF.

Many counts were recorded for this clonotype. The chain joins TRBV11-2 to TRBJ2-7, with D possibly being TRBD1 (5 bases). Germline values: CDR1 SGHAT, CDR2 FQNNGV. Trimming pared 4 bases from V and 6 bases from J, leaving 16 bases between. The CDR3 loop spans 14 amino acids. CDR3: CASSSPLTGGEQYF. CDR3 nucleotide sequence: TGTGCCAGCAGCTCCCCCCTCACAGGCGGCGAGCAGTACTTC.